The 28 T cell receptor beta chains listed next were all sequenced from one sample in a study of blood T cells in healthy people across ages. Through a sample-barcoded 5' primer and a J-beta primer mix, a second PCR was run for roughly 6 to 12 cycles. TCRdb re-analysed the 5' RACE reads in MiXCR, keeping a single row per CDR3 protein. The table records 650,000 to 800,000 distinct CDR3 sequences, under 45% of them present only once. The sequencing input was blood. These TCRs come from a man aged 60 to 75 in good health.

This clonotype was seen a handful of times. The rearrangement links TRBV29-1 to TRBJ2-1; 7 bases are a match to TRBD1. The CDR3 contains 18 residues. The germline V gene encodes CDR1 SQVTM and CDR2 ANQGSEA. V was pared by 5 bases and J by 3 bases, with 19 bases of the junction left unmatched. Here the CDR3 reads CSVHRDSTFRGLYNEQFF. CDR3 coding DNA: TGCAGCGTTCACCGGGACAGCACCTTTCGGGGCCTCTACAATGAGCAGTTCTTC.

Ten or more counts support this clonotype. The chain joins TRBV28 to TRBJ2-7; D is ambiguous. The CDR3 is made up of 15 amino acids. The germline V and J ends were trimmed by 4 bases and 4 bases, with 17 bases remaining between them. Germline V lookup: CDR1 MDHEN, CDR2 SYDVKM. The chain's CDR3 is CASSYPGDHPYEQYF. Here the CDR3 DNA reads TGTGCCAGCAGTTACCCTGGGGATCACCCATACGAGCAGTACTTC. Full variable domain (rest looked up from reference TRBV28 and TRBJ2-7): DVKVTQSSRYLVKRTGEKVFLECVQDMDHENMFWYRQDPGLGLRLIYFSYDVKMKEKGDIPEGYSVSREKKERFSLILESASTNQTSMYLCASSYPGDHPYEQYFGPGTRLTVT.

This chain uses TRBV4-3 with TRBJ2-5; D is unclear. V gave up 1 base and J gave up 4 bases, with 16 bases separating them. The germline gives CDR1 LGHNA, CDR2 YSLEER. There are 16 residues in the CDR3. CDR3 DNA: TGCGCCAGCAGCCAAGGCCATAAAGGCTTTGGAGAGACCCAGTACTTC. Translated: CASSQGHKGFGETQYF.

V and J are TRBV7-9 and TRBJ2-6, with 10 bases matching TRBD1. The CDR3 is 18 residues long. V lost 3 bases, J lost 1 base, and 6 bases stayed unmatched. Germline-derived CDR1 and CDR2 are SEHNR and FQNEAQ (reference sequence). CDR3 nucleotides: TGTGCCAGCAGCTTCCCGGGACAGGGGAAATCTGGGGCCAACGTCCTGACTTTC. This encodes CASSFPGQGKSGANVLTF.

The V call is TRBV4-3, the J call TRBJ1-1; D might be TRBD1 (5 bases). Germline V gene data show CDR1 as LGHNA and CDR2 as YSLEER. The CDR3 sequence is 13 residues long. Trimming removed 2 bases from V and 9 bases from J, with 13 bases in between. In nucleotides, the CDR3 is TGCGCCAGCAGCCAAATCCAGGGTTCTCAAGCTTTCTTT. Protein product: CASSQIQGSQAFF.

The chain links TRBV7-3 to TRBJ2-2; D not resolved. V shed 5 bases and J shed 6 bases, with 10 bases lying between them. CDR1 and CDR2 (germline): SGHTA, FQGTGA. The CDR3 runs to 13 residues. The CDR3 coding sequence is TGTGCCAGCAGCCTACAGTATGCCGGGGAGCTGTTTTTT. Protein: CASSLQYAGELFF.

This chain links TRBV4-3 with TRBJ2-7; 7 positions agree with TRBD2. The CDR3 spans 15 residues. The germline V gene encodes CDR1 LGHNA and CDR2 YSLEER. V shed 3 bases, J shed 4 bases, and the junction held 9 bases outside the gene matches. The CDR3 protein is CASSQGTNGGYEQYF. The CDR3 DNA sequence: TGCGCCAGCAGCCAGGGGACTAACGGTGGGTACGAGCAGTACTTC.

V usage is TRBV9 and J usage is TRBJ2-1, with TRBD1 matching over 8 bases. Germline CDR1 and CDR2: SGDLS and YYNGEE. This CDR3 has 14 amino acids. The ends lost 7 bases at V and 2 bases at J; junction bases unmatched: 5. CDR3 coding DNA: TGTGCCAGCTCGACAGGGGCAACCTACAATGAGCAGTTCTTC. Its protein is CASSTGATYNEQFF.

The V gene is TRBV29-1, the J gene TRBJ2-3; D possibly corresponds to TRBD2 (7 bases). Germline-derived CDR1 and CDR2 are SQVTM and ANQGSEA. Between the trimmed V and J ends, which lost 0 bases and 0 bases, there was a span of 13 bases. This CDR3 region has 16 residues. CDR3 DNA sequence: TGCAGCGTTGAAGATAAGGGGGGGGGAAGCACAGATACGCAGTATTTT. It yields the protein CSVEDKGGGSTDTQYF.

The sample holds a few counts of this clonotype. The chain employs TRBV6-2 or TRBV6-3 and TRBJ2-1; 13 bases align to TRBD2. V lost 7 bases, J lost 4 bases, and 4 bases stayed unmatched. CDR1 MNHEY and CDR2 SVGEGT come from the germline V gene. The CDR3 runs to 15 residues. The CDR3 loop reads CASNKGLAGYNEQFF. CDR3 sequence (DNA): TGTGCCAGCAACAAGGGACTAGCGGGGTACAATGAGCAGTTCTTC.

CDR3 sequence reads: CSVEGTTEAFF. CDR3 DNA sequence: TGCAGCGTTGAAGGGACCACTGAAGCTTTCTTT. The chain carries TRBV29-1 and TRBJ1-1, with no clear D. This CDR3 contains 11 residues. Trimming stripped 1 base from V and 4 bases from J, with 4 bases between. Germline CDR1 reads SQVTM; CDR2 reads ANQGSEA.

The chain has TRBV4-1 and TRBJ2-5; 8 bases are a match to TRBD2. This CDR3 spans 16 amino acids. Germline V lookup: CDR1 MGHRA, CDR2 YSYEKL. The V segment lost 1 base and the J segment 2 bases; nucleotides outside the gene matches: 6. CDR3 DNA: TGCGCCAGCAGCCAAGGAATAGCGGGAAAACAAGAGACCCAGTACTTC. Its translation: CASSQGIAGKQETQYF.

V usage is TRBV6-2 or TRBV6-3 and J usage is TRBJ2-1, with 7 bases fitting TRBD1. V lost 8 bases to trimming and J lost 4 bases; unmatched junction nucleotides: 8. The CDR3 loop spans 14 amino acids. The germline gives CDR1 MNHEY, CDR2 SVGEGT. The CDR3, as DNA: TGTGCCAGCTGCAAAGGGGGCAGGTACAATGAGCAGTTCTTC. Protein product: CASCKGGRYNEQFF.

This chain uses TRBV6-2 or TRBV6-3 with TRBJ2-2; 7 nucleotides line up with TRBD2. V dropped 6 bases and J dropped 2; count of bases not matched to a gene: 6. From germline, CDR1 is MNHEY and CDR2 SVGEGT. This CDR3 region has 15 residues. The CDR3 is CASSTGTTNTGELFF. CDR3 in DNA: TGTGCCAGCAGCACCGGGACTACTAACACCGGGGAGCTGTTTTTT.

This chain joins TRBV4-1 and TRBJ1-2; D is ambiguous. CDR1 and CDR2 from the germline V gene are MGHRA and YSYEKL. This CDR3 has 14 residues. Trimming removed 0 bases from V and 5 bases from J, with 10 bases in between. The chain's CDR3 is CASSQERPSYGYTF. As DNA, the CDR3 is TGCGCCAGCAGCCAAGAGAGACCGAGTTATGGCTACACCTTC.

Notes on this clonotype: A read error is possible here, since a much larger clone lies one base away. The CDR3: CASSRRSTNYGYIF. The CDR3 DNA sequence: TGCGCCAGCAGCCGAAGGAGTACTAACTATGGCTACATCTTC. The gene calls are TRBV4-3 and TRBJ1-2; D gene uncertain. Germline CDR1 LGHNA, CDR2 YSLEER. The CDR3 length is 14 residues.

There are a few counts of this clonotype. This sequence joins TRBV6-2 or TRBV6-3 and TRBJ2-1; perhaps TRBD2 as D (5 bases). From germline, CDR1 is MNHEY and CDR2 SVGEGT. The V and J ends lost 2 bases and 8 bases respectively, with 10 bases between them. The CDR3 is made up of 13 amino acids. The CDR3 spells CASSYGGRYEQFF. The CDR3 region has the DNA TGTGCCAGCAGTTACGGCGGGCGTTATGAGCAGTTCTTC.

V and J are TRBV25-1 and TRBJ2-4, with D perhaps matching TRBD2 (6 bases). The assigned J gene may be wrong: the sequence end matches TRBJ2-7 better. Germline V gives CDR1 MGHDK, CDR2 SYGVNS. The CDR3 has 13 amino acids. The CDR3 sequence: CASSGGITYEQYF. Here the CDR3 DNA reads TGTGCCAGCAGCGGCGGGATAACCTACGAGCAGTACTTC.

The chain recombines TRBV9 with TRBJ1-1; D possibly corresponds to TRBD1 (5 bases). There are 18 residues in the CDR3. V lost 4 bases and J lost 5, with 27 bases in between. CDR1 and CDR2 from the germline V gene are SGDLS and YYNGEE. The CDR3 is CASSPREGDRQRRTEAFF. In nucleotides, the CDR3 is TGTGCCAGCAGCCCTCGGGAAGGGGACCGACAAAGGAGGACTGAAGCTTTCTTT.

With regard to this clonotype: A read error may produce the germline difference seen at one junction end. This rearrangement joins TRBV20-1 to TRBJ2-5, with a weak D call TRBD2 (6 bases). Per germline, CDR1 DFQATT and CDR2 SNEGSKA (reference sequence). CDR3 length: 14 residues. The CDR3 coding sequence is TGCAGTGCTAGGGACTATTTAGGGTCGGAGACCCCGTACTTC. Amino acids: CSARDYLGSETPYF.

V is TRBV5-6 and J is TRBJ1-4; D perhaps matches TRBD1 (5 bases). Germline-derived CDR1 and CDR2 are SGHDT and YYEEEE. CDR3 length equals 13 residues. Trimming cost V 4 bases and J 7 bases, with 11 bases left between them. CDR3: CASSEGTSEKLFF. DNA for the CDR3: TGTGCCAGCAGCGAAGGGACGAGTGAAAAACTGTTTTTT.

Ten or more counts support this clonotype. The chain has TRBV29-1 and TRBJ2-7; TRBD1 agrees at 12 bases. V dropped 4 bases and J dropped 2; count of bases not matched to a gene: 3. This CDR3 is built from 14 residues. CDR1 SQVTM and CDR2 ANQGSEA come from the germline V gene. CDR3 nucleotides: TGCAGCGTTGCCGGGACAGGGGGCCCCTACGAGCAGTACTTC. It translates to CSVAGTGGPYEQYF.

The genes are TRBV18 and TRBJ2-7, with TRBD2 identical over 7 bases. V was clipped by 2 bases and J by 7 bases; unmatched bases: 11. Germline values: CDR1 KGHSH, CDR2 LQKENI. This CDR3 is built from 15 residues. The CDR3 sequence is CASSPGSTGREEQYF. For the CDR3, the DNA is TGTGCCAGCTCACCAGGGTCCACCGGGCGGGAGGAGCAGTACTTC. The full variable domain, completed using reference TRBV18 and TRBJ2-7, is NAGVMQNPRHLVRRRGQEARLRCSPMKGHSHVYWYRQLPEEGLKFMVYLQKENIIDESGMPKERFSAEFPKEGPSILRIQQVVRGDSAAYFCASSPGSTGREEQYFGPGTRLTVT.

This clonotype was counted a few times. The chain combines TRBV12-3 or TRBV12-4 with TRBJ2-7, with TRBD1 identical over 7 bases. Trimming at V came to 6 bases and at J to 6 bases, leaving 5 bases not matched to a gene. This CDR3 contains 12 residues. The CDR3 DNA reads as TGTGCCAGCAGATATACAGGGGCCGAGCAGTACTTC. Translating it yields CASRYTGAEQYF.

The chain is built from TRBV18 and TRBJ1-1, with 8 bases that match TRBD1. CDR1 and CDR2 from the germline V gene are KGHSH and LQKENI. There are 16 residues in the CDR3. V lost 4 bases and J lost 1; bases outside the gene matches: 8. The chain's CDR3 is CASSRSGQGKNTEAFF. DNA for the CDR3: TGTGCCAGCTCACGATCTGGACAGGGCAAGAACACTGAAGCTTTCTTT.

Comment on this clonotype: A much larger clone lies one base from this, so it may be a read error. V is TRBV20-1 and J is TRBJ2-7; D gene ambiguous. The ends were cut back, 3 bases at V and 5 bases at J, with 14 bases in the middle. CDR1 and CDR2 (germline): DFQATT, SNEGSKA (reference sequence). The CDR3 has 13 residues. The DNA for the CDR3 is TGCAGTGCTAGGTCTAGAACCAACGACGAGCAGTACTTC. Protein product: CSARSRTNDEQYF.

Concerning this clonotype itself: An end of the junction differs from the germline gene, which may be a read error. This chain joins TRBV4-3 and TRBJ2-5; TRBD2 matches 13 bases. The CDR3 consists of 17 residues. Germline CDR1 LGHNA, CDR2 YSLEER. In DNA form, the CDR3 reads TGCGCCAGCAGCCAAGATAGCTGGACTAGCGGGGGAGAGACCCGGTACTTC. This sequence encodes CASSQDSWTSGGETRYF.

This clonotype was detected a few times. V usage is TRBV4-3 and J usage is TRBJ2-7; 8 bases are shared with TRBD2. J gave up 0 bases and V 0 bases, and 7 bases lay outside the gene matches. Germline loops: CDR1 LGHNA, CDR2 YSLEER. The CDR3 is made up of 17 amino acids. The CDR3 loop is CASSQETTAGGSYEQYF. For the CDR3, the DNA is TGCGCCAGCAGCCAAGAAACCACTGCGGGGGGCTCCTACGAGCAGTACTTC.